This T cell receptor (beta chain) was retrieved from a study of shared clonotypes between healthy human individuals. The protocol was immunoSEQ multiplex PCR, while the TCRdb copy is restricted to in-frame clones and leaves out a portion. The table has roughly 2.1 million clones, around 93% seen once. A word on this clone: The antigen is not known.

Broader study findings: Clonotypes that were shared across a handful of donors made up approximately 5% of naive CD4 clonotypes.

The V end was cut by 1 base, the J end by 2 bases, with 12 bases between. Per the germline V gene, CDR1 is LNHNV and CDR2 is YYDKDF (reference sequence). The CDR3 is 15 amino acids. CD45RO negativity and positive selection for CCR7 defined naive CD8 cells, a population that excluded terminally differentiated effector memory CD45RA+ cells. Source material: naive CD8+ T cells from PBMCs. This TCR derives from a man aged 18 to 29 in good health. Some clones in this sample may be carry-over from other donors' samples. The rearrangement links TRBV15 to TRBJ2-7, with D unresolved. In nucleotides, the CDR3 is TGTGCCACCAGCAGAGCCAAGGACCCAGCCTACGAGCAGTACTTC. This translates into CATSRAKDPAYEQYF. Drawing the rest from reference TRBV15 and TRBJ2-7, the complete variable domain is DAMVIQNPRYQVTQFGKPVTLSCSQTLNHNVMYWYQQKSSQAPKLLFHYYDKDFNNEADTPDNFQSRRPNTSFCFLDIRSPGLGDTAMYLCATSRAKDPAYEQYFGPGTRLTVT.